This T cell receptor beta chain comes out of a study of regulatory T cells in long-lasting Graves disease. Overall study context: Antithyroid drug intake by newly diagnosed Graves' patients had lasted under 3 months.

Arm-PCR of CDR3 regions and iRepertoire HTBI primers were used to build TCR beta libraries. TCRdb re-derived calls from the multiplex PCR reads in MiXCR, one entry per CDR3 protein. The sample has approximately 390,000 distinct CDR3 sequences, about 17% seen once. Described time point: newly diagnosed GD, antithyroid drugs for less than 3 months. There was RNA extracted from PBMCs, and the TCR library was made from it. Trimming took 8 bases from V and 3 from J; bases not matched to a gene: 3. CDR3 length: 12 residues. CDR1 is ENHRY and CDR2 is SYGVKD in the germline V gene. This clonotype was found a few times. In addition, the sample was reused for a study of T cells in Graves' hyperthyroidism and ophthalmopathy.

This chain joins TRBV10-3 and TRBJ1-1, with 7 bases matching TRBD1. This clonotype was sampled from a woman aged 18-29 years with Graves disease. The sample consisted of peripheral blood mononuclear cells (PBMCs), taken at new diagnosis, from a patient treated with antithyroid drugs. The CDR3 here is CAIGGQDTEAFF. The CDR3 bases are TGTGCCATCGGAGGACAGGACACTGAAGCTTTCTTT.